This T cell receptor beta chain stems from a study of identical twins. Trimming stripped 4 bases from V and 6 bases from J, with 14 bases between. There are 14 residues in the CDR3. Germline CDR1 is LGHDT and CDR2 is YNNKEL (reference sequence). Template switching added a universal primer binding site, and final cDNA carried unique molecular identifiers. TCRdb independently ran MiXCR on the 5' RACE reads; one entry per CDR3 protein. Here the sample spans some 1,700,000 distinct CDR3 sequences, around a third being singletons. Regarding this clonotype: What it recognizes is unknown.

Study-wide findings and caveats: Insertion counts were lower in abundant cord blood beta clonotypes, a trend that memory repertoires did not show. Alpha sequences that were out-of-frame and twin-shared showed an excess of low generation probability.

Healthy Caucasian donors formed the entire cohort. The chain is built from TRBV3-1 and TRBJ2-3, with D unclear. The TCR sequence derives from a newborn girl in good health. Sequencing was performed on cord blood. CDR3 bases: TGTGCCAGCAGCCTCACGGGCTCCAGGGATACGCAGTATTTT. It translates to CASSLTGSRDTQYF.